This TCR beta chain came from a study of T cell responses to AZD1222 COVID-19 vaccine. Turning to the study itself: Analyses pooled second doses at about 4 or about 12 weeks. Notes on the study in general: Two AZD1222 doses significantly raised spike-specific TCR breadth and depth over controls. Possibly, clonal diversity was underestimated; donors were largely white British and included more females.

About this clone itself: What it recognizes is unknown.

The data were produced by immunoSEQ multiplex PCR, yet TCRdb's version contains in-frame clones alone and is incomplete. The repertoire holds around 120,000 clones, with roughly 90% as singletons. The CDR3 has 12 residues. V lost 3 bases, J lost 5 bases, and 9 bases lay in between. Germline V lookup: CDR1 SGHKS, CDR2 YYEKEE (reference sequence). The sequenced sample was peripheral blood, obtained on day 0 of AZD1222 vaccination. The TCR was taken from an adult in good health. V gene TRBV5-5 combines with J gene TRBJ2-7; D not resolved. CDR3 nucleotide sequence: TGTGCCAGCAGCTGGCCCCAGGACGAGCAGTACTTC. Protein: CASSWPQDEQYF. The complete variable domain, with remaining parts taken from reference TRBV5-5 and TRBJ2-7, reads DAGVTQSPTHLIKTRGQQVTLRCSPISGHKSVSWYQQVLGQGPQFIFQYYEKEERGRGNFPDRFSARQFPNYSSELNVNALLLGDSALYLCASSWPQDEQYFGPGTRLTVT.